This TCR beta chain was sequenced during a study of naive and memory T cell subsets. Both TRBC1 and TRBC2 were covered by a beta constant-region primer of two equimolar oligonucleotides. Nested alpha and beta constant-region primers with the SP2 primer drove four PCR rounds on ligated cDNA. From the UMI-ligation and nested PCR reads, TCRdb called clonotypes with MiXCR, one entry per CDR3 protein. Of 150,000 or so distinct CDR3 sequences listed, roughly 23% were seen once; the top ten hold over 0.09%. CDR3 length: 16 residues. The V gene end was trimmed by 0 bases and the J gene end by 9 bases; junction bases not matched to a gene: 4. Per germline, CDR1 WSHSY and CDR2 SAAADI. Study-wide results and limits: Especially in CD8 cells, naive repertoires contained a few larger clonotypes, possibly CD45RA-re-expressing memory cells. TCR counts from RNA may reflect activation-linked expression changes.

Turning to this clonotype: Its antigen is as yet unknown.

CD4+ T cell IFNgamma after overnight CMV lysate exposure gave donor CMV status. CD4 T cells were positively selected, then CD8 T cells from the CD4-negative fraction. This TCR came from a human donor in good health. The chain carries TRBV10-2 and TRBJ2-2, with TRBD2 matching over 13 bases. The sequencing sample was made of naive CD4+ T cells from blood. The CDR3 sequence: CASSESRTSGSRELFF. The CDR3, as DNA: TGCGCCAGCAGTGAGTCCCGGACTAGCGGGAGCCGGGAGCTGTTTTTT.